The rows below give T cell receptor beta chains drawn from one sample of a study of blood T cell repertoires in COVID-19. Libraries were prepared by immunoSEQ multiplex PCR; TCRdb keeps only in-frame clonotypes and omits some of them. Among hundreds of thousands of clones listed, roughly 90% were seen once. The sample was peripheral blood. All receptors derive from a woman aged 25-40 years with COVID-19, enrolled during active disease. CDR3s include the opening cysteine and the closing phenylalanine or tryptophan. D genes are given only for firm matches. Expanded clones get a size class; other rows say once, few or many, or leave the size out.

size: once
D: TRBD1
V: TRBV2
J: TRBJ2-2
DNA: TGTGCCAGCAGTGAAGGGACAGGGCCCGGGGAGCTGTTTTTT
CDR3: CASSEGTGPGELFF

size: .
D: .
V: TRBV10-2
J: TRBJ2-1
DNA: TGCGCCAGCAGGAGCGAGGGCGCAGGCCACTACAATGAGCAGTTCTTC
CDR3: CASRSEGAGHYNEQFF

size: few
D: TRBD1
V: TRBV5-3
J: TRBJ2-1
DNA: TGTGCCAGAAGCAACCGGGACAGGCCCGACGATGAGCAGTTCTTC
CDR3: CARSNRDRPDDEQFF

size: .
D: .
V: TRBV5-1
J: TRBJ1-2
DNA: TGCGCCAGCAGCTTGGTAGGGGACTCGGGGCAGGATGGCTACACCTTC
CDR3: CASSLVGDSGQDGYTF

size: once
D: TRBD2
V: TRBV5-1
J: TRBJ2-1
DNA: TGCGCCAGCAGTCTTAATAGCGGGGGCTTTACCTACAATGAGCAGTTCTTC
CDR3: CASSLNSGGFTYNEQFF

size: once
D: .
V: TRBV19
J: TRBJ2-1
DNA: TGTGCCAGTAGTATACCTACTAGCAGAAATGAGCAGTTCTTC
CDR3: CASSIPTSRNEQFF

size: .
D: TRBD2
V: TRBV7-9
J: TRBJ2-1
DNA: TGTGCCAGCAGCTTAGGGGAGCTAGCGGGGATTAAGTTCTTC
CDR3: CASSLGELAGIKFF

size: .
D: TRBD1
V: TRBV18
J: TRBJ1-3
DNA: TGTGCCAGCTCGGGACAGGCGGCTACGCTTGGAAACACCATATATTTT
CDR3: CASSGQAATLGNTIYF

size: .
D: .
V: TRBV28
J: TRBJ2-3
DNA: TGTGCCACGGCCAGCGCCTTCACAGATACGCAGTATTTT
CDR3: CATASAFTDTQYF

size: once
D: .
V: TRBV10-2
J: TRBJ1-6
DNA: TGCGCCAGCAGTGAGTCGATGGCCGGGTCACCCCTCCACTTT
CDR3: CASSESMAGSPLHF

size: few
D: .
V: TRBV28
J: TRBJ1-5
DNA: TGTGCCAGCGGGGCCATGCAGGGGACCTACAATCAGCCCCAGCATTTT
CDR3: CASGAMQGTYNQPQHF

size: .
D: .
V: TRBV5-4
J: TRBJ2-3
DNA: TGTGCCAGCAGCCACCCGGACAGAACAGTCAGCACAGATACGCAGTATTTT
CDR3: CASSHPDRTVSTDTQYF

size: .
D: TRBD2
V: TRBV30
J: TRBJ2-1
DNA: TGTGCCTGGTCTCGGAGGGTAGCGGGAGGTGTGGATGAGCAGTTCTTC
CDR3: CAWSRRVAGGVDEQFF

size: .
D: .
V: TRBV12-3/TRBV12-4
J: TRBJ1-2
DNA: TGTGCCAGCAGTTTACAGGACTATGGCTACACCTTC
CDR3: CASSLQDYGYTF

size: few
D: TRBD1
V: TRBV27
J: TRBJ2-3
DNA: TGTGCCAGCAGTTACCGACAGGGGGCGAACACAGATACGCAGTATTTT
CDR3: CASSYRQGANTDTQYF

size: .
D: TRBD1
V: TRBV3-1/TRBV3-2
J: TRBJ1-2
DNA: TGTGCCAGCAGCCAAGCTCGGACAGGGACAAACTATGGCTACACCTTC
CDR3: CASSQARTGTNYGYTF

size: .
D: .
V: TRBV11-3
J: TRBJ1-6
DNA: TGTGCCAGCAGCTTAGAATATATGGGCCAGGGGAATTCACCCCTCCACTTT
CDR3: CASSLEYMGQGNSPLHF

size: .
D: .
V: TRBV10-2
J: TRBJ2-7
DNA: TGCGCCAGCAGAACAGTGAGCTCCTACGAGCAGTACTTC
CDR3: CASRTVSSYEQYF

size: .
D: TRBD2
V: TRBV6-5
J: TRBJ2-1
DNA: TGTGCCAGCAGTTATAGGACTAGCGGGGGCAATGAGCAGTTCTTC
CDR3: CASSYRTSGGNEQFF

size: once
D: TRBD1
V: TRBV7-2
J: TRBJ1-5
DNA: TGTGCCAGCAGCTTAGGGGGACAGGGGAATCAGCCCCAGCATTTT
CDR3: CASSLGGQGNQPQHF

size: .
D: TRBD2
V: TRBV5-1
J: TRBJ2-1
DNA: TGCGCCAGCAGCTTGGAGACTAGCGGGGGGAGTGAGCAGTTCTTC
CDR3: CASSLETSGGSEQFF

size: .
D: .
V: TRBV18
J: TRBJ1-4
DNA: TGTGCCAGCTCATCCGGGGAGAACGGTGAAAAACTGTTTTTT
CDR3: CASSSGENGEKLFF

size: .
D: TRBD1
V: TRBV18
J: TRBJ2-3
DNA: TGTGCCAGCCGCCAACCGGGACAGGGCACAGATACGCAGTATTTT
CDR3: CASRQPGQGTDTQYF

size: few
D: .
V: TRBV28
J: TRBJ2-6
DNA: TGTGCCAGCAGTTTTGGCCAGGGAGGAGCTGGGGCCAACGTCCTGACTTTC
CDR3: CASSFGQGGAGANVLTF

size: many
D: .
V: TRBV6-2/TRBV6-3
J: TRBJ1-1
DNA: TGTGCCAGCAGCAAGGTGGCCGCGGGGACTGAAGCTTTCTTT
CDR3: CASSKVAAGTEAFF

size: .
D: .
V: TRBV9
J: TRBJ1-5
DNA: TGTGCCAGCAGCCTACGCTGGGGCCAGCCCCAGCATTTT
CDR3: CASSLRWGQPQHF

size: .
D: .
V: TRBV19
J: TRBJ2-3
DNA: TGTGCCAGTAGTATAGAAGGGGTGAACCTGAGGAATACGCAGTATTTT
CDR3: CASSIEGVNLRNTQYF

size: .
D: TRBD1
V: TRBV10-3
J: TRBJ1-1
DNA: TGTGCCATCAGAGACAGGGGCACTGAAGCTTTCTTT
CDR3: CAIRDRGTEAFF

size: .
D: .
V: TRBV12-3/TRBV12-4
J: TRBJ1-2
DNA: TGTGCCAGCAGTGGCCCGGGGGGATCTGGCTACACCTTC
CDR3: CASSGPGGSGYTF

size: .
D: TRBD1
V: TRBV9
J: TRBJ2-3
DNA: TGTGCCAGCAGCGCACAGGGACAGGGGGCAGATACGCAGTATTTT
CDR3: CASSAQGQGADTQYF

size: once
D: .
V: TRBV6-1
J: TRBJ2-1
DNA: TGTGCCAGCAGTGAAGCGGTGGAGCCCTACAATGAGCAGTTCTTC
CDR3: CASSEAVEPYNEQFF

size: once
D: .
V: TRBV15
J: TRBJ2-1
DNA: TGTGCCACCAGCAGAGGGAGGACCCAACTCAGGGAGCAGTTCTTC
CDR3: CATSRGRTQLREQFF

size: .
D: .
V: TRBV10-1
J: TRBJ1-1
DNA: TGCGCCAGCGCGGGGGAGGGCACTGAAGCTTTCTTT
CDR3: CASAGEGTEAFF

size: .
D: .
V: TRBV2
J: TRBJ2-1
DNA: TGTGCCAGCAGTGAAGCGGGCCTGGACAACAATGAGCAGTTCTTC
CDR3: CASSEAGLDNNEQFF

size: .
D: .
V: TRBV28
J: TRBJ2-7
DNA: TGTGCCAGCACCAATCCGGACAGTTACGAGCAGTACTTC
CDR3: CASTNPDSYEQYF

size: .
D: TRBD2
V: TRBV7-8
J: TRBJ2-3
DNA: TGTGCCAGCAACCCGGGACTAGCGGCGGAGGTTGATACGCAGTATTTT
CDR3: CASNPGLAAEVDTQYF

size: .
D: .
V: TRBV11-2
J: TRBJ2-1
DNA: TGTGCCAGCAGCTTAGAGGCTGGGGGGTATGGTTGGTTCAATGAGCAGTTCTTC
CDR3: CASSLEAGGYGWFNEQFF

size: .
D: .
V: TRBV28
J: TRBJ1-1
DNA: TGTGCCAGCAGTTTATCGCAGGGGATGAACACTGAAGCTTTCTTT
CDR3: CASSLSQGMNTEAFF

size: .
D: TRBD2
V: TRBV9
J: TRBJ2-2
DNA: TGTGCCAGCAGCCCGGGACTAGCGGGAGTGAACACCGGGGAGCTGTTTTTT
CDR3: CASSPGLAGVNTGELFF

size: few
D: .
V: TRBV5-4
J: TRBJ2-2
DNA: TGTGCCAGCAGCTTGGGGGGAGAGGCCGGGGAGCTGTTTTTT
CDR3: CASSLGGEAGELFF

size: .
D: .
V: TRBV6-2/TRBV6-3
J: TRBJ1-1
DNA: TGTGCCAGCAGTTACACCGGATTGACAGTGAACACTGAAGCTTTCTTT
CDR3: CASSYTGLTVNTEAFF